The 18 T cell receptor beta chains in this list originate from one sample, sequenced in a study of cytomegalovirus exposure and HLA in healthy donors. A multiplex PCR was run with 60 Vbeta primers and 13 Jbeta primers. The protocol was immunoSEQ multiplex PCR, while the TCRdb copy is restricted to in-frame clones and leaves out a portion. The data show 150,000 to 200,000 clones, with almost 85% seen just once and around 5% held by the top ten. Sequenced: PBMCs. These receptors originate from a girl between 5 and 17 years old in good health and CMV-seropositive.

Points on this clone: Other nucleotide sequences from this sample produce the same CDR3. This rearrangement joins TRBV4-2 to TRBJ2-1; 10 bases map to TRBD2. Germline assignment: CDR1 LGHNA and CDR2 YNFKEQ. After removal of 0 bases from V and 7 bases from J, the junction contained 3 bases not matched to a gene. The CDR3 runs to 15 residues. CDR3: CASSQEAGGPNEQFF. The CDR3 DNA is TGTGCCAGCAGCCAAGAAGCGGGGGGGCCAAATGAGCAGTTCTTC.

The V gene is TRBV12-5, the J gene TRBJ1-1; D gene unclear. Trimming took 3 bases from V and 6 from J, leaving 8 bases between them. The CDR3 runs to 12 residues. Per germline, CDR1 LGHNT and CDR2 FRNRAP. This CDR3 is CASGFGGPEAFF. The CDR3 DNA reads as TGTGCTAGTGGTTTTGGAGGACCTGAAGCTTTCTTT.

The chain couples TRBV16 to TRBJ1-2, with D perhaps matching TRBD1 (6 bases). Trimming removed 7 bases at V and 6 bases at J, with 15 bases between. The CDR3 runs 13 residues. Germline V gene lookup returns CDR1 KGHSY and CDR2 FQNENV. The CDR3 region is CASTPTGGHGYTF. The CDR3 coding sequence is TGTGCCAGCACCCCGACAGGCGGCCATGGCTACACCTTC.

Comments on this clone: The sample holds other DNA sequences that translate to the same CDR3. DNA of the CDR3: TGCGCCAGCAGCTTGGGGACGGGGGGAGAATCACCCCTCCACTTT. Encoded protein: CASSLGTGGESPLHF. The J gene is TRBJ1-6, the V gene TRBV5-1; a possible D gene is TRBD1 (5 bases). The CDR3 has 15 residues. V lost 0 bases to trimming and J lost 10 bases, with 14 bases between them. The V gene's germline CDR1 is SGHRS and CDR2 YFSETQ.

This chain uses TRBV9 with TRBJ1-1, with TRBD1 as a possible D gene (6 bases). From germline, CDR1 is SGDLS and CDR2 YYNGEE. There are 13 residues in the CDR3. V was clipped by 6 bases and J by 5 bases, with 14 bases between them. DNA for the CDR3: TGTGCCAGCACCCAGGGGACCGGAACTGAAGCTTTCTTT. Its translation: CASTQGTGTEAFF.

As DNA, the CDR3 is TGTGCCAGCAGCGTATTAGCGGGGGGGCATGAGCAGTTCTTC. It specifies CASSVLAGGHEQFF. This rearrangement joins TRBV9 to TRBJ2-1; 11 positions agree with TRBD2. J was trimmed by 8 bases and V by 1 base; bases with no gene match: 2. Germline-derived CDR1 and CDR2 are SGDLS and YYNGEE. The CDR3 sequence is 14 residues long. Looking up the rest from reference TRBV9 and TRBJ2-1 gives the full variable domain: DSGVTQTPKHLITATGQRVTLRCSPRSGDLSVYWYQQSLDQGLQFLIQYYNGEERAKGNILERFSAQQFPDLHSELNLSSLELGDSALYFCASSVLAGGHEQFFGPGTRLTVL.

The table lists this clone with a few counts. J is TRBJ2-2 and V is TRBV19, with D hard to call. The CDR3 has 14 amino acids. Germline V gene lookup returns CDR1 LNHDA and CDR2 SQIVND (reference sequence). Trimming shortened V by 5 bases and J by 4 bases, and 11 bases separated the two germline ends. In DNA, the CDR3 is TGTGCCAGTAGTTCCAACACGCTCACCGGGGAGCTGTTTTTT. Amino acid sequence: CASSSNTLTGELFF.

V usage is TRBV6-1 and J usage is TRBJ1-2, with 9 bases lining up with TRBD1. CDR1 is MNHNS, CDR2 SASEGT, per germline. This CDR3 spans 13 amino acids. Trimming removed 6 bases from V and 6 bases from J; junction bases left unmatched: 5. CDR3 DNA: TGTGCCAGCAGCTCCCGGGACAGGGATGGCTACACCTTC. Protein: CASSSRDRDGYTF.

The V call is TRBV6-6, the J call TRBJ1-1; possibly TRBD1 for D (5 bases). CDR1 MNHNY and CDR2 SVGAGI come from the germline V gene (reference sequence). Trimming removed 6 bases from V and 6 bases from J, with 11 bases in between. The CDR3 sequence is 12 residues long. The CDR3 DNA reads as TGTGCCAGCAGCCTGGGGGGTCCTGAAGCTTTCTTT. Translating it yields CASSLGGPEAFF.

V usage is TRBV10-1 and J usage is TRBJ2-1, with 7 bases matching TRBD2. The J segment lost 4 bases and the V segment lost 3 bases, leaving 9 bases of the junction unmatched. This CDR3 is 16 amino acids long. From germline, CDR1 is WNHNN and CDR2 SYGVQD (reference sequence). This CDR3 is CASSDPTGGRYNEQFF. DNA of the CDR3: TGCGCCAGCAGTGACCCAACGGGGGGTCGGTACAATGAGCAGTTCTTC.

The J gene is TRBJ1-1, the V gene TRBV5-1, with no clear D. The CDR3 is 13 amino acids. Germline V gene data show CDR1 as SGHRS and CDR2 as YFSETQ. The ends were cut back, 0 bases at V and 1 base at J, with 4 bases in the middle. Here the CDR3 reads CASSLDRNTEAFF. The CDR3 DNA is TGCGCCAGCAGCTTGGACAGGAACACTGAAGCTTTCTTT.

The sample holds many counts of this clone. The CDR3 DNA reads as TGTGCCAGCAGCTTGGGTGGGACAGGGTACGGCTACACCTTC. It encodes CASSLGGTGYGYTF. This rearrangement joins TRBV5-4 to TRBJ1-2; 9 bases map to TRBD1. The V gene end was trimmed by 0 bases and the J gene end by 8 bases; junction bases not matched to a gene: 5. This CDR3 has 14 residues. CDR1 and CDR2 (germline): SGHNT, YYREEE (reference sequence).

This clone was seen only a few times. V is TRBV7-2 and J is TRBJ2-4; unclear D gene. Trimming left V 5 bases short and J 0 bases short, with 14 bases between. Per the germline V gene, CDR1 is SGHTA and CDR2 is FQGNSA. This CDR3 contains 16 residues. The CDR3 nucleotides are TGTGCCAGCAGCCCCGCCCCGACACCAGCCAAAAACATTCAGTACTTC. Amino acids: CASSPAPTPAKNIQYF.

This chain joins TRBV7-2 and TRBJ1-2, with D maybe TRBD1 (6 bases). Germline V gene lookup returns CDR1 SGHTA and CDR2 FQGNSA. This CDR3 has 15 residues. The V gene lost 5 bases and the J gene lost 5 bases, with 18 bases spanning the gap. Here the CDR3 reads CASSRTTGGSYGYTF. CDR3 coding DNA: TGTGCCAGCAGCCGGACGACGGGGGGCTCTTATGGCTACACCTTC.

This rearrangement joins TRBV5-4 to TRBJ1-1, with D unresolved. Germline V gives CDR1 SGHNT, CDR2 YYREEE (reference sequence). This CDR3 contains 14 residues. V lost 3 bases, J lost 1 base, and 10 bases lay in between. This chain's CDR3 is CASSSVGSNTEAFF. The CDR3 DNA reads TGTGCCAGCAGCTCGGTCGGGTCGAACACTGAAGCTTTCTTT. Supplemented by reference TRBV5-4 and TRBJ1-1, the full variable domain reads ETGVTQSPTHLIKTRGQQVTLRCSSQSGHNTVSWYQQALGQGPQFIFQYYREEENGRGNFPPRFSGLQFPNYSSELNVNALELDDSALYLCASSSVGSNTEAFFGQGTRLTVV.

This rearrangement joins TRBV7-3 to TRBJ2-1; 11 bases match TRBD1. CDR1 SGHTA and CDR2 FQGTGA come from the germline V gene. This CDR3 spans 14 amino acids. The V and J ends lost 4 bases and 10 bases, in that order; junction bases with no gene match: 6. The CDR3 reads CASSSWTGGTEQFF. Here the CDR3 DNA reads TGTGCCAGCAGCTCCTGGACAGGGGGCACAGAGCAGTTCTTC.

This sequence joins TRBV18 and TRBJ1-1; no firm D call. This CDR3 contains 15 residues. Germline-derived CDR1 and CDR2 are KGHSH and LQKENI. The ends were cut back, 6 bases at V and 0 bases at J, with 14 bases in the middle. This CDR3 reads CASSLNAQVNTEAFF. The CDR3 nucleotides are TGTGCCAGCTCCCTAAACGCCCAGGTGAACACTGAAGCTTTCTTT.

The chain carries TRBV6-5 and TRBJ2-5; D ambiguous. Germline assignment: CDR1 MNHEY and CDR2 SVGAGI. This CDR3 is built from 14 residues. V lost 2 bases, J lost 3 bases, and 10 bases lay in between. The CDR3 reads CASSYARAKETQYF. Written as DNA, the CDR3 is TGTGCCAGCAGTTACGCGCGCGCGAAAGAGACCCAGTACTTC.